The clone carrying this TCR beta chain was found many times. Its cognate antigen is unknown. Naive CD4+ T cells were purified with Tregs depleted by CD25. V lost 4 bases and J lost 2, with 10 bases in between. CDR3 length equals 13 residues. Germline loops: CDR1 SGHRS, CDR2 YFSETQ. Study-level findings and limits: Tumor memory CD4+ T cell TCR gene usage clustered with blood and lymph node memory CD4+ cells and lymph node naive CD4+ cells. The larger cohort examined one V-J beta rearrangement, not whole repertoires.

After constant-region reverse-primer amplification, full-length variable regions underwent semi-nested PCR with Nested Universal Primer A. MiXCR, run by TCRdb on the 5' RACE reads, gives a single entry per CDR3 protein. The sample consists of 55,000 to 75,000 distinct CDR3 sequences, roughly 30% of them appearing once. Material for sequencing was tumor-infiltrating naive CD4+ T cells sorted from the breast tumor. The subset denotes: naive CD4+ T cells, CD4+CD45RA+CD25-. J is TRBJ2-7 and V is TRBV5-1, with a possible D match to TRBD2 (6 bases). This clonotype was sampled from a female donor with breast cancer. CDR3 residues: CASSPEGAYEQYF. CDR3 nucleotides: TGCGCCAGCAGCCCGGAGGGCGCCTACGAGCAGTACTTC.